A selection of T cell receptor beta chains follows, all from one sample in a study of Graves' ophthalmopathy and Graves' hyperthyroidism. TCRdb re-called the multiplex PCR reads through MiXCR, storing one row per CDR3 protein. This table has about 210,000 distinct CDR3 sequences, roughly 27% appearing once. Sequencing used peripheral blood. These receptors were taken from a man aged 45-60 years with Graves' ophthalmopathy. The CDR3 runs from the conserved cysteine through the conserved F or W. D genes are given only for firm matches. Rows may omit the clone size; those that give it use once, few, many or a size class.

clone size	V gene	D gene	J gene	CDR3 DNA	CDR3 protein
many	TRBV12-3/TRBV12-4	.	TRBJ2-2	TGTGCCAGCTTCACAAACACCGGGGAGCTGTTTTTT	CASFTNTGELFF
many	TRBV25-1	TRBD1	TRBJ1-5	TGTGCCAGCAGTGCCGGATCAGGGGGCCAGCATTTT	CASSAGSGGQHF
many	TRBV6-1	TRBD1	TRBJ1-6	TGTGCCAGCAGACTACAGGGGGTACTCATTTCACCCCTCCACTTT	CASRLQGVLISPLHF
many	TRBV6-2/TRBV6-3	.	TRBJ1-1	TGTGCCAGCAGTTACCGAAACACTGAAGCTTTCTTT	CASSYRNTEAFF
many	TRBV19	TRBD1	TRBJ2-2	TGTGCCAGTACGCGACAGGGGTTCACCGGGGAGCTGTTTTTT	CASTRQGFTGELFF
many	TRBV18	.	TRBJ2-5	TGTGCCAGCTCACCACCTTCCAGGGTCCAAGAGACCCAGTACTTC	CASSPPSRVQETQYF
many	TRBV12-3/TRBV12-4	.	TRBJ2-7	TGTGCCAGCAGTTTAACGGATACCTACGAGCAGTACTTC	CASSLTDTYEQYF
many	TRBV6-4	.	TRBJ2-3	TGTGCCAGCGGAACTCGACACGGGTCTAGCACAGATACGCAGTATTTT	CASGTRHGSSTDTQYF
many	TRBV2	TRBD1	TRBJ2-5	TGTGCCAGCAGTGAAGGACCCGGGACAGCGCAGGGGGAGACCCAGTACTTC	CASSEGPGTAQGETQYF
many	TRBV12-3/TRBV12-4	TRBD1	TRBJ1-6	TGTGCCAGCAGGGAGACAGGGGCTCGGGATAATTCACCCCTCCACTTT	CASRETGARDNSPLHF
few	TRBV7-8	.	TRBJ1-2	TGTGCCAGCAGCTCGACCACCACCGCCCCCGGCTACACCTTC	CASSSTTTAPGYTF
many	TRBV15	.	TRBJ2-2	TGTGCCACCAGCATTAGGAACACCGGGGAGCTGTTTTTT	CATSIRNTGELFF
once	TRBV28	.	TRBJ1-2	TGTGCCAGCAATTATCCGGGGCAAAATGGCTACACCTTC	CASNYPGQNGYTF
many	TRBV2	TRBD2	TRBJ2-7	TGTGCCAGCAGAATAGCGGGAGGGAACGAGCAGTACTTC	CASRIAGGNEQYF
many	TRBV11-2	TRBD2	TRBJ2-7	TGTGCCAGCAGCTCGGGACTAGCGGGAACTTTCCACGAGCAGTACTTC	CASSSGLAGTFHEQYF
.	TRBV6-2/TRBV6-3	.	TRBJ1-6	TGTGCCAGCAGTTACTCGACCCAGGGAGGTTCACCCCTCCACTTT	CASSYSTQGGSPLHF
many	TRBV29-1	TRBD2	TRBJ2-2	TGCAGCGCCCTACTAGCGCCCCGCACCGGGGAGCTGTTTTTT	CSALLAPRTGELFF
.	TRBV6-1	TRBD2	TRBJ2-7	TGTGCCAGCAGGGGGACTAGCGGCACAGGGCAGTACTTC	CASRGTSGTGQYF
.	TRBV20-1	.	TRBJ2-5	TGCAGTGCCCTTCGCCCGGGGGAGACCCAGTACTTC	CSALRPGETQYF
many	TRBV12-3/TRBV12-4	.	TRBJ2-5	TGTGCCAGCAGTGCCGGGGCACCGGCACAAGAGACCCAGTACTTC	CASSAGAPAQETQYF
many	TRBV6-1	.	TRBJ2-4	TGTGCCAGCAGTGAATGGCCCTTAAACATTCAGTACTTC	CASSEWPLNIQYF
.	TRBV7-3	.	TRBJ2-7	TGTGCCAGCAGCTTATTTCGGGATGGCGAGCAGTACTTC	CASSLFRDGEQYF
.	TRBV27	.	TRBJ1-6	TGTGCCAGCAGCCCAAAACCCGGGGGCACGAATTCACCCCTCCACTTT	CASSPKPGGTNSPLHF
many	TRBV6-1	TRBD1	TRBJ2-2	TGTGCCAGCAGTGAAGGACAGGGTTCGACCGGGGAGCTGTTTTTT	CASSEGQGSTGELFF
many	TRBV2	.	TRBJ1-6	TGTGCCAGCAGTGACCCCCGGGACGGCAATTCACCCCTCCACTTT	CASSDPRDGNSPLHF
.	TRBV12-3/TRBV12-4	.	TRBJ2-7	TGTGCCATCGGTCGGACTCCCTACGAGCAGTACTTC	CAIGRTPYEQYF
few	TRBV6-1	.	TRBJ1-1	TGTGCCACCTCGGAAAGGGGGATGAACACTGAAGCTTTCTTT	CATSERGMNTEAFF
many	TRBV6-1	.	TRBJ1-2	TGTGCCAGCAGAGAGTACGGGAACTATGGCTACACCTTC	CASREYGNYGYTF
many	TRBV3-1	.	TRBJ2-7	TGTGCCAGCAGCCAAGCAGGATGGAAGAGGGAACCCTACGAGCAGTACTTC	CASSQAGWKREPYEQYF
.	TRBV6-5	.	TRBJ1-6	TGTGCCAGCAGTTACTCCGGACAACCCCTCCACTTT	CASSYSGQPLHF
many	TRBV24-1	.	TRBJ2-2	TGTGCCACCAGTGATCCAGGCTGGAACACCGGGGAGCTGTTTTTT	CATSDPGWNTGELFF
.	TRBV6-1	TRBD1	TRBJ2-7	TGTGCCAGCACCGGGACAGGGGGGGTCGAGCAGTACTTC	CASTGTGGVEQYF
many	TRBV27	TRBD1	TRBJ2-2	TGTGCCAGCAGAGAGAACAGGGGGCGCACCGGGGAGCTGTTTTTT	CASRENRGRTGELFF
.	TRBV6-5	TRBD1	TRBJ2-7	TGTGCCAGCAGTTATGGGACAGGGGAATCCTACGAGCAGTACTTC	CASSYGTGESYEQYF
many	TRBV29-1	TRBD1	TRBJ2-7	TGCAGCGTTATCCGGGACAGGATGTCCTACGAGCAGTACTTC	CSVIRDRMSYEQYF
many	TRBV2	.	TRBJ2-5	TGTGCCAGCGGGTCCGGACAACAAGAGACCCAGTACTTC	CASGSGQQETQYF
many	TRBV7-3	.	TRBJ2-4	TGTGCCAGCAGTCCTAAAACAAGGGCCGCGAACATTCAGTACTTC	CASSPKTRAANIQYF